A single sample is the source of the 32 T cell receptor beta chains below, sequenced in a study of cytomegalovirus exposure and HLA in healthy donors. The primer mix had 60 Vbeta and 13 Jbeta primers. The protocol was immunoSEQ multiplex PCR, while the TCRdb copy is restricted to in-frame clones and leaves out a portion. Of around 180,000 clones listed, approximately 80% are singletons. The sample consisted of PBMCs. These receptors were obtained from a male donor in good health and CMV-seronegative.

The sample holds one count of this clone. The V gene is TRBV5-1, the J gene TRBJ2-5, with D possibly matching TRBD1 (6 bases). Per the germline V gene, CDR1 is SGHRS and CDR2 is YFSETQ. The V and J ends lost 1 base and 4 bases respectively, with 11 bases between them. The CDR3 loop spans 14 amino acids. The CDR3 DNA reads as TGCGCCAGCAGCTTGTTACCGGACAGAGAGACCCAGTACTTC. Protein sequence: CASSLLPDRETQYF.

The chain joins TRBV7-9 to TRBJ1-3, with TRBD1 matching 9 bases. The trim removed 5 bases at V and 8 bases at J, leaving 7 bases unmatched. The CDR3 extends over 14 amino acids. Germline CDR1 is SEHNR and CDR2 is FQNEAQ (reference sequence). The CDR3 is CASSAGDRVDTIYF. As DNA, the CDR3 is TGTGCCAGCAGCGCTGGGGACAGGGTTGACACCATATATTTT.

Here the CDR3 DNA reads TGCAGCGTGGTCCGAGGCGACGAGCAGTACTTC. It is translated as CSVVRGDEQYF. The chain has TRBV29-1 and TRBJ2-7; D gene uncertain. Looked up from germline, CDR1 is SQVTM and CDR2 is ANQGSEA. This CDR3 contains 11 residues. V was pared by 6 bases and J by 5 bases, with 11 bases between.

The chain joins TRBV28 to TRBJ1-6; 7 bases align to TRBD1. J gave up 6 bases and V 4 bases, and 6 bases lay outside the gene matches. Germline assignment: CDR1 MDHEN and CDR2 SYDVKM. This CDR3 has 15 amino acids. The CDR3 nucleotides read TGTGCCAGCAGTTCCGGGACAGCTACTAATTCACCCCTCCACTTT. It specifies CASSSGTATNSPLHF.

This chain connects TRBV25-1 to TRBJ2-6; 7 bases are a match to TRBD2. The length of the CDR3 is 18 residues. The V and J ends lost 6 bases and 1 base, in that order; junction bases with no gene match: 12. CDR1 is MGHDK, CDR2 SYGVNS, per germline. Here the CDR3 DNA reads TGTGCCAGCAGAAGGGAGGGCGGAACATCATCTGGGGCCAACGTCCTGACTTTC. Translating it yields CASRREGGTSSGANVLTF.

Comments on this clone: An end of the junction does not agree with germline; a read error may underlie this. CDR3 nucleotide sequence: TGCAGCGTTATTGGGGGCCCTAACTATGGCTACCCCTTC. It is translated as CSVIGGPNYGYPF. The gene calls are TRBV29-1 and TRBJ1-2; weak D call: TRBD1 (6 bases). The CDR3 is made up of 13 amino acids. CDR1 is SQVTM and CDR2 is ANQGSEA in the germline V gene.

This chain joins TRBV7-9 and TRBJ2-6; perhaps TRBD2 as D (5 bases). Trimming cost V 2 bases and J 4 bases, with 9 bases left between them. CDR3 length equals 15 residues. Germline V gene data show CDR1 as SEHNR and CDR2 as FQNEAQ (reference sequence). The CDR3, as DNA: TGTGCCAGCAGCTTACGGGGAGACGGGGCCAACGTCCTGACTTTC. Translated: CASSLRGDGANVLTF.

The V gene is TRBV19, the J gene TRBJ1-5; unclear D gene. V gave up 10 bases and J gave up 1 base, with 17 bases separating them. The CDR3 is 15 residues long. CDR1 is LNHDA, CDR2 SQIVND, per germline (reference sequence). This CDR3 is CATSIGVQSNQPQHF. The CDR3 DNA reads TGTGCCACCTCAATCGGGGTTCAGAGCAATCAGCCCCAGCATTTT.

The chain has TRBV6-5 and TRBJ2-5, with D possibly TRBD2 on 6 matching bases. Germline V gives CDR1 MNHEY, CDR2 SVGAGI. The CDR3 extends over 13 amino acids. Trimming took off 5 bases at V and 5 bases at J, with 12 bases between the two ends. CDR3 amino acids: CASSPDRGETQYF. The CDR3 DNA is TGTGCCAGCAGTCCCGATCGGGGGGAGACCCAGTACTTC.

The chain is built from TRBV6-5 and TRBJ2-1; the D gene is possibly TRBD2 (5 bases). The germline CDR1 and CDR2 sequences are MNHEY and SVGAGI. Trimming shortened V by 0 bases and J by 4 bases, and 10 bases separated the two germline ends. CDR3 length: 15 amino acids. CDR3 region: CASSYSRTGYNEQFF. The CDR3 bases are TGTGCCAGCAGTTACTCGAGGACTGGGTACAATGAGCAGTTCTTC.

The V and J genes are TRBV27 and TRBJ2-5, with 7 nucleotides matching TRBD2. J gave up 5 bases and V 2 bases, and 5 bases lay outside the gene matches. CDR1 is MNHEY and CDR2 is SMNVEV in the germline V gene (reference sequence). There are 14 residues in the CDR3. This chain's CDR3 is CASSLGAGVETQYF. DNA for the CDR3: TGTGCCAGCAGTTTAGGGGCGGGAGTCGAGACCCAGTACTTC.

The chain carries TRBV10-3 and TRBJ1-1; no definite D call. The length of the CDR3 is 13 residues. The V end was cut by 4 bases, the J end by 6 bases, with 12 bases between. Germline V gene data show CDR1 as ENHRY and CDR2 as SYGVKD. The CDR3 sequence is CAISVDISAEAFF. The CDR3 nucleotides read TGTGCCATCAGTGTCGACATTAGCGCTGAAGCTTTCTTT.

The rearrangement links TRBV7-8 to TRBJ2-3; 12 bases agree with TRBD2. The CDR3 runs to 18 residues. The germline gives CDR1 SGHVS, CDR2 FQNEAQ. V shed 1 base and J 0 bases; nucleotides not matched to a gene: 5. The CDR3 region is CASSLVLAGGMSTDTQYF. CDR3 in DNA: TGTGCCAGCAGCTTAGTCCTAGCGGGAGGGATGAGCACAGATACGCAGTATTTT.

The chain uses TRBV6-5 and TRBJ2-7, with D possibly being TRBD1 (6 bases). Trimming cost V 0 bases and J 3 bases, with 12 bases left between them. Germline-derived CDR1 and CDR2 are MNHEY and SVGAGI. This CDR3 has 15 residues. CDR3 residues: CASSYSRGTNYEQYF. For the CDR3, the DNA is TGTGCCAGCAGTTACTCGAGGGGGACAAACTACGAGCAGTACTTC.

The gene calls are TRBV5-6 and TRBJ2-1, with D unresolved. The germline V and J ends were trimmed by 1 base and 2 bases, with 7 bases remaining between them. CDR1 and CDR2 (germline): SGHDT, YYEEEE. This CDR3 spans 14 amino acids. This CDR3 is CASSLINPYNEQFF. In nucleotides, the CDR3 is TGTGCCAGCAGCTTGATAAATCCCTACAATGAGCAGTTCTTC.

There are a few counts of this clone. The genes are TRBV6-5 and TRBJ1-2, with D possibly being TRBD1 (5 bases). The CDR3 sequence is 14 residues long. Germline CDR1 and CDR2: MNHEY and SVGAGI. V lost 0 bases and J lost 4, with 9 bases in between. Here the CDR3 reads CASSYSKQVYGYTF. The DNA of the CDR3 is TGTGCCAGCAGTTACTCGAAACAGGTCTATGGCTACACCTTC.

The rearrangement uses TRBV7-9 and TRBJ1-3; 11 nucleotides align to TRBD1. Unmatched junction bases numbered 6, after V lost 4 bases and J lost 4 bases. Germline V gene sequence: CDR1 SEHNR, CDR2 FQNEAQ (reference sequence). The CDR3 has 16 amino acids. The CDR3 here is CASSSRTGGPGNTIYF. The DNA of the CDR3 is TGTGCCAGCAGCTCGCGGACAGGGGGCCCGGGAAACACCATATATTTT.

The chain uses TRBV30 and TRBJ2-1; D gene unclear. Germline CDR1 GTSNPN, CDR2 SVGIG (reference sequence). This CDR3 contains 11 residues. With 0 bases removed from V and 7 bases from J, the gap between germline ends came to 4 bases. Here the CDR3 reads CAWSVLNEQFF. DNA for the CDR3: TGTGCCTGGAGTGTACTTAATGAGCAGTTCTTC.

This chain links TRBV30 with TRBJ2-1, with TRBD2 matching over 10 bases. The CDR3 covers 17 residues. The germline gives CDR1 GTSNPN, CDR2 SVGIG (reference sequence). Germline trimming cut 0 bases from V and 4 bases from J; bases unmatched to any gene: 9. The CDR3 is CAWSVPLSGGAYNEQFF. The CDR3, as DNA: TGTGCCTGGAGTGTACCCCTCAGCGGGGGGGCGTACAATGAGCAGTTCTTC.

V usage is TRBV7-2 and J usage is TRBJ2-2; TRBD2 might be the D (5 bases). The germline V gene encodes CDR1 SGHTA and CDR2 FQGNSA. V dropped 6 bases and J dropped 5 bases, with 13 bases sitting between them. The CDR3 loop spans 14 amino acids. This CDR3 is CASRRVGGTGELFF. CDR3 bases: TGTGCCAGCAGGCGGGTGGGTGGAACCGGGGAGCTGTTTTTT. The full variable domain, completed using reference TRBV7-2 and TRBJ2-2, is GAGVSQSPSNKVTEKGKDVELRCDPISGHTALYWYRQSLGQGLEFLIYFQGNSAPDKSGLPSDRFSAERTGGSVSTLTIQRTQQEDSAVYLCASRRVGGTGELFFGEGSRLTVL.

The chain carries TRBV11-3 and TRBJ2-7; 12 nucleotides agree with TRBD2. J lost 1 base, V lost 4 bases, and 11 bases had no gene match. Germline values: CDR1 SGHNT, CDR2 YENEEA. CDR3 length: 18 residues. CDR3 loop: CASSSSNRLAGESYEQYF. DNA of the CDR3: TGTGCCAGCAGCTCATCGAATAGACTAGCGGGAGAGTCCTACGAGCAGTACTTC.

The chain links TRBV5-1 to TRBJ2-2; 9 bases agree with TRBD1. The CDR3 runs to 16 residues. The ends lost 3 bases at V and 7 bases at J; junction bases unmatched: 10. Germline lookup yields CDR1 SGHRS and CDR2 YFSETQ. CDR3 DNA: TGCGCCAGCAGCTCAAGCACGGGACAGGGCCACGGGGAGCTGTTTTTT. Translated: CASSSSTGQGHGELFF.

This clone was observed a handful of times. Germline is not matched at one junction end, which may reflect a read error. The V and J genes are TRBV25-1 and TRBJ1-4; TRBD1 matches at 7 bases. This CDR3 contains 13 residues. Germline V lookup: CDR1 MGHDK, CDR2 SYGVNS. CDR3: CASSEGQLENLFF. The CDR3 nucleotides are TGTGCCAGCAGTGAGGGACAGCTCGAAAACCTGTTTTTT.

V and J are TRBV6-5 and TRBJ2-3; 7 positions agree with TRBD2. Germline V lookup: CDR1 MNHEY, CDR2 SVGAGI. V lost 1 base and J lost 3; bases outside the gene matches: 4. The CDR3 spans 15 residues. Here the CDR3 DNA reads TGTGCCAGCAGTTACTATGGGGAGGGGACAGATACGCAGTATTTT. It codes for CASSYYGEGTDTQYF.

This clone was observed a few times. This chain links TRBV5-1 with TRBJ2-1, with 9 bases lining up with TRBD2. Germline loops: CDR1 SGHRS, CDR2 YFSETQ. The CDR3 runs to 15 residues. The V gene end was trimmed by 0 bases and the J gene end by 7 bases; junction bases not matched to a gene: 5. CDR3 loop: CASSLVGSGRNEQFF. CDR3 DNA: TGCGCCAGCAGCTTGGTTGGAAGCGGGAGGAATGAGCAGTTCTTC.

This sequence joins TRBV7-3 and TRBJ2-2; 10 bases agree with TRBD2. V lost 5 bases and J lost 2; bases outside the gene matches: 5. CDR1 and CDR2 (germline): SGHTA, FQGTGA. The CDR3 runs 16 residues. This chain's CDR3 is CASSTPSGGNTGELFF. CDR3 nucleotides: TGTGCCAGCAGCACTCCTAGCGGGGGAAACACCGGGGAGCTGTTTTTT.

This clone was found a few times. The V gene is TRBV2, the J gene TRBJ1-5; 9 bases match TRBD1. This CDR3 has 15 amino acids. Germline assignment: CDR1 SNHLY and CDR2 FYNNEI. The ends lost 4 bases at V and 2 bases at J; junction bases unmatched: 3. The CDR3 loop reads CASSVDRGGNQPQHF. Written as DNA, the CDR3 is TGTGCCAGCAGTGTGGACAGGGGAGGCAATCAGCCCCAGCATTTT. Looking up the rest from reference TRBV2 and TRBJ1-5 gives the full variable domain: EPEVTQTPSHQVTQMGQEVILRCVPISNHLYFYWYRQILGQKVEFLVSFYNNEISEKSEIFDDQFSVERPDGSNFTLKIRSTKLEDSAMYFCASSVDRGGNQPQHFGDGTRLSIL.

The chain uses TRBV4-2 and TRBJ1-6; 7 nucleotides align to TRBD1. Germline values: CDR1 LGHNA, CDR2 YNFKEQ. With V trimmed by 0 bases and J by 6 bases, 2 bases remained unmatched. The CDR3 is made up of 15 amino acids. The CDR3 spells CASSQETGANSPLHF. CDR3 nucleotide sequence: TGTGCCAGCAGCCAAGAAACAGGGGCTAATTCACCCCTCCACTTT.

The gene calls are TRBV2 and TRBJ2-2; the D is unclear. Germline V lookup: CDR1 SNHLY, CDR2 FYNNEI. V was pared by 4 bases and J by 2 bases, with 11 bases between. CDR3 length: 15 amino acids. The CDR3 region is CASSGRGTNTGELFF. The CDR3 DNA follows: TGTGCCAGCAGTGGTAGAGGAACCAACACCGGGGAGCTGTTTTTT.

This clone was picked up a small number of times. The chain links TRBV18 to TRBJ1-2, with TRBD1 as a possible D gene (6 bases). CDR1 and CDR2 (germline): KGHSH, LQKENI. The CDR3 consists of 15 residues. V was shortened by 3 bases and J by 2 bases, with 13 bases between the two germline ends. The CDR3 loop reads CASSPPGGGNYGYTF. CDR3 nucleotide sequence: TGTGCCAGCTCACCCCCGGGAGGGGGGAACTATGGCTACACCTTC. Supplemented by reference TRBV18 and TRBJ1-2, the full variable domain reads NAGVMQNPRHLVRRRGQEARLRCSPMKGHSHVYWYRQLPEEGLKFMVYLQKENIIDESGMPKERFSAEFPKEGPSILRIQQVVRGDSAAYFCASSPPGGGNYGYTFGSGTRLTVV.

This rearrangement joins TRBV27 to TRBJ2-5, with 7 bases that match TRBD2. Germline loops: CDR1 MNHEY, CDR2 SMNVEV (reference sequence). This CDR3 is built from 16 residues. Germline trimming cut 5 bases from V and 1 base from J; bases unmatched to any gene: 10. CDR3 sequence (DNA): TGTGCCAGCAGTGTAATCCCGACTAGCATCCAAGAGACCCAGTACTTC. Amino acids: CASSVIPTSIQETQYF.

This clone has more than one count but fewer than ten. This chain links TRBV7-9 with TRBJ1-2; tentatively, D is TRBD1 (6 bases). CDR1 is SEHNR, CDR2 FQNEAQ, per germline (reference sequence). Trimming removed 6 bases from V and 4 bases from J, with 15 bases in between. The CDR3 has 14 residues. The CDR3: CASRGQGPFYGYTF. CDR3 in DNA: TGTGCCAGCAGGGGGCAGGGGCCCTTCTATGGCTACACCTTC.